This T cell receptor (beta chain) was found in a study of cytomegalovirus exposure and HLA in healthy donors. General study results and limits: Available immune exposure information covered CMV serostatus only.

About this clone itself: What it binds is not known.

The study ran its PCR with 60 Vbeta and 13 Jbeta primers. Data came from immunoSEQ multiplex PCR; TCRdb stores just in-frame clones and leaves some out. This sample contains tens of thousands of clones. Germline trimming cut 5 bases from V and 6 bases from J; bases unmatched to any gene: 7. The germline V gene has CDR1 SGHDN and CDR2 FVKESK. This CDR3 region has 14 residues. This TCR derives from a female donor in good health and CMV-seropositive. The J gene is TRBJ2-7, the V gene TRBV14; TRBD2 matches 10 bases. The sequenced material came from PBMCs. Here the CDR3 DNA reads TGTGCCAGCAGCGCACTAGCGGGACCTCCCGAGCAGTACTTC. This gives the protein CASSALAGPPEQYF.